This TCR beta chain was observed in a study of T cell responses to AZD1222 COVID-19 vaccine. Study outcomes and limitations: At study baseline, merely more than 5 AZD1222 recipients were seropositive.

A word on this clone: Its matching antigen is unknown.

Sequencing used immunoSEQ multiplex PCR; TCRdb keeps in-frame clones, though not all of them. Of 35,000 to 50,000 clones listed, around 80% were seen once; the top ten hold less than 25%. The input for sequencing was peripheral blood, taken 28 days after the second dose of the MenACWY control vaccine. This TCR derives from an adult who received the MenACWY meningococcal vaccine as a control.

The chain's CDR3 is CASSQGRSRFPLHF. For the CDR3, the DNA is TGTGCCAGCAGCCAAGGGAGATCGCGGTTCCCCCTCCACTTT. J is TRBJ1-6 and V is TRBV3-1 (or the pseudogene TRBV3-2); no clear D gene. The CDR3 has 14 amino acids. CDR1 is LGHDT, CDR2 YNNKEL, per germline (reference sequence). Deletions cut 1 base from V and 13 bases from J, with 14 bases between.